The rows below give T cell receptor beta chains drawn from one sample of a study of shared clonotypes between healthy human individuals. Profiled with immunoSEQ multiplex PCR; TCRdb holds only in-frame clones, not every one. The profile shows 2 million or so clones, approximately 94% of them singletons. Sequencing was carried out using naive CD8+ T cells sorted from blood. The receptors derive from a young man in good health. Each CDR3 is given with its conserved first and last residue. The order of the fields is clone size, J gene, D gene, V gene, CDR3 DNA, CDR3 protein. The D gene is left open where the match is weak. The size entry is marked missing in some rows and otherwise reads once, few, many or a size class.

abundance: NA
j_gene: TRBJ2-3
d_gene: NA
v_gene: TRBV5-6
CDR3nt: TGTGCCAGCAGCTTATGGCAGGCGGGGAGAGATACGCAGTATTTT
CDR3aa: CASSLWQAGRDTQYF

abundance: NA
j_gene: TRBJ2-7
d_gene: NA
v_gene: TRBV6-1
CDR3nt: TGTGCCAGCAGTGAAATCCGCTACGAGCAGTACTTC
CDR3aa: CASSEIRYEQYF

abundance: NA
j_gene: TRBJ2-2
d_gene: NA
v_gene: TRBV6-1
CDR3nt: TGTGCCGGGGAACAGGGTTTCGGCACCGGGGAGCTGTTTTTT
CDR3aa: CAGEQGFGTGELFF

abundance: NA
j_gene: TRBJ1-4
d_gene: NA
v_gene: TRBV7-9
CDR3nt: TGTGCCAGCAGCACCACAGGGTCAACTAATGAAAAACTGTTTTTT
CDR3aa: CASSTTGSTNEKLFF

abundance: NA
j_gene: TRBJ1-2
d_gene: NA
v_gene: TRBV5-1
CDR3nt: TGCGCCAGCAGCTTGCATCCGTCATCGGGGTACACCTTC
CDR3aa: CASSLHPSSGYTF

abundance: NA
j_gene: TRBJ2-2
d_gene: NA
v_gene: TRBV30
CDR3nt: TGTGCCTGGAGTCATTCAGGGACCGGGGAGCTGTTTTTT
CDR3aa: CAWSHSGTGELFF

abundance: NA
j_gene: TRBJ2-7
d_gene: NA
v_gene: TRBV27
CDR3nt: TGTGCCAGCAGTTTCCGGGACCCGCGAGGAGAGCAGTACTTC
CDR3aa: CASSFRDPRGEQYF

abundance: NA
j_gene: TRBJ2-7
d_gene: NA
v_gene: TRBV10-2
CDR3nt: TGCGCCACCTCGGACAGTAACTCCTACGAGCAGTACTTC
CDR3aa: CATSDSNSYEQYF

abundance: NA
j_gene: TRBJ2-1
d_gene: NA
v_gene: TRBV7-6
CDR3nt: TGTGCCAGCAGCTTAGCCTTTGCCCACAATGAGCAGTTCTTC
CDR3aa: CASSLAFAHNEQFF

abundance: NA
j_gene: TRBJ2-2
d_gene: NA
v_gene: TRBV7-9
CDR3nt: TGTGCCAGCTCATCCTCGGGGAGAACCGGGGAGCTGTTTTTT
CDR3aa: CASSSSGRTGELFF

abundance: NA
j_gene: TRBJ2-5
d_gene: NA
v_gene: TRBV7-9
CDR3nt: TGTGCCAGCAGCTTAGTACAGCCACAAGAGACCCAGTACTTC
CDR3aa: CASSLVQPQETQYF

abundance: few
j_gene: TRBJ2-4
d_gene: NA
v_gene: TRBV15
CDR3nt: TGTGCCACCAGCAGAGTTTCGGAAAACATTCAGTACTTC
CDR3aa: CATSRVSENIQYF

abundance: NA
j_gene: TRBJ1-1
d_gene: NA
v_gene: TRBV19
CDR3nt: TGTGCCAGTAGTATAGGGATGACCATGAACACTGAAGCTTTCTTT
CDR3aa: CASSIGMTMNTEAFF

abundance: NA
j_gene: TRBJ1-2
d_gene: NA
v_gene: TRBV6-5
CDR3nt: TGTGCCAGCAGTTACCAGGGTTCCGGCTACACCTTC
CDR3aa: CASSYQGSGYTF

abundance: NA
j_gene: TRBJ1-1
d_gene: NA
v_gene: TRBV5-4
CDR3nt: TGTGCCAGCAGCTCTGGACCGATGAACACTGAAGCTTTCTTT
CDR3aa: CASSSGPMNTEAFF

abundance: once
j_gene: TRBJ2-1
d_gene: NA
v_gene: TRBV5-8
CDR3nt: TGTGCCAGCAGCTTTGGTAGCCCTAAGGGGTTCTTC
CDR3aa: CASSFGSPKGFF

abundance: NA
j_gene: TRBJ2-2
d_gene: TRBD2
v_gene: TRBV19
CDR3nt: TGTGCCAGTAGTCCGACTAGCGGGAGTTCCGGGGAGCTGTTTTTT
CDR3aa: CASSPTSGSSGELFF

abundance: NA
j_gene: TRBJ1-4
d_gene: NA
v_gene: TRBV2
CDR3nt: TGTGCCAGCAGACCGGGACTGGTTAATGAAAAACTGTTTTTT
CDR3aa: CASRPGLVNEKLFF

abundance: NA
j_gene: TRBJ2-3
d_gene: TRBD1
v_gene: TRBV2
CDR3nt: TGTGCCAGCAGTGATCCCCGACAGGGTGGTGCAGATACGCAGTATTTT
CDR3aa: CASSDPRQGGADTQYF

abundance: NA
j_gene: TRBJ2-7
d_gene: NA
v_gene: TRBV2
CDR3nt: TGTGCCAGCAGTGAGATCTTTGTCGATGCCTACGAGCAGTACTTC
CDR3aa: CASSEIFVDAYEQYF

abundance: NA
j_gene: TRBJ2-1
d_gene: TRBD2
v_gene: TRBV2
CDR3nt: TGTGCCAGCAGTCCGCGGGGGTACAATGAGCAGTTCTTC
CDR3aa: CASSPRGYNEQFF

abundance: once
j_gene: TRBJ2-1
d_gene: NA
v_gene: TRBV4-1
CDR3nt: TGCGCCAGCAGCCAAGGCCCGAATCCCTCCTACAATGAGCAGTTCTTC
CDR3aa: CASSQGPNPSYNEQFF

abundance: NA
j_gene: TRBJ2-1
d_gene: TRBD1
v_gene: TRBV6-6
CDR3nt: TGTGCCAGCAGTTCGCGGACAGGGGAGGCTAAGGGGCAGTTCTTC
CDR3aa: CASSSRTGEAKGQFF

abundance: NA
j_gene: TRBJ2-7
d_gene: NA
v_gene: TRBV4-3
CDR3nt: TGCGCCAGCAGCCAAGGGGCGACAGGATACGAGCAGTACTTC
CDR3aa: CASSQGATGYEQYF

abundance: NA
j_gene: TRBJ2-7
d_gene: NA
v_gene: TRBV4-1
CDR3nt: TGCGCCAGCAGCCAAGAGGGGGTGGGCATGGGCTGGTACGAGCAGTACTTC
CDR3aa: CASSQEGVGMGWYEQYF

abundance: NA
j_gene: TRBJ2-7
d_gene: NA
v_gene: TRBV12-5
CDR3nt: TGTGCTAGTGGTTTGGCCCTAGGGTACGAGCAGTACTTC
CDR3aa: CASGLALGYEQYF

abundance: NA
j_gene: TRBJ2-7
d_gene: NA
v_gene: TRBV19
CDR3nt: TGTGCCAGTAGTATAGCATCGACCTCCTACGAGCAGTACTTC
CDR3aa: CASSIASTSYEQYF

abundance: NA
j_gene: TRBJ2-6
d_gene: TRBD2
v_gene: TRBV5-6
CDR3nt: TGTGCCAGCAGCTTGTTGGGTAGCGGGGATTCTGGGGCCAACGTCCTGACTTTC
CDR3aa: CASSLLGSGDSGANVLTF

abundance: NA
j_gene: TRBJ2-1
d_gene: NA
v_gene: TRBV29-1
CDR3nt: TGCAGCGTTGATGGGCGCGGTAAGGGGGACTCCTACAATGAGCAGTTCTTC
CDR3aa: CSVDGRGKGDSYNEQFF

abundance: NA
j_gene: TRBJ2-7
d_gene: NA
v_gene: TRBV5-6
CDR3nt: TGTGCCAGCAGCGCCCGGGACCCCCTTCCGGGGGAGCAGTACTTC
CDR3aa: CASSARDPLPGEQYF

abundance: NA
j_gene: TRBJ2-7
d_gene: NA
v_gene: TRBV21-1
CDR3nt: TGTGCCAGCAGCAAGGGCCCCGGGGGCGACCTCTACGAGCAGTACTTC
CDR3aa: CASSKGPGGDLYEQYF

abundance: NA
j_gene: TRBJ2-3
d_gene: TRBD2
v_gene: TRBV7-6
CDR3nt: TGTGCCAGCAGCCCACTAGCGGGGGTAGATACGCAGTATTTT
CDR3aa: CASSPLAGVDTQYF

abundance: NA
j_gene: TRBJ2-3
d_gene: NA
v_gene: TRBV11-2
CDR3nt: TGTGCCATCTCCCGGTGGCTTACAGATACGCAGTATTTT
CDR3aa: CAISRWLTDTQYF

abundance: NA
j_gene: TRBJ2-3
d_gene: NA
v_gene: TRBV2
CDR3nt: TGTGCCAGCAGTGAAGAACTACTCACAGATACGCAGTATTTT
CDR3aa: CASSEELLTDTQYF

abundance: NA
j_gene: TRBJ2-5
d_gene: NA
v_gene: TRBV13
CDR3nt: TGTGCCAGCAGCTTAGGCCTTGTGGGGGAAGAGACCCAGTACTTC
CDR3aa: CASSLGLVGEETQYF